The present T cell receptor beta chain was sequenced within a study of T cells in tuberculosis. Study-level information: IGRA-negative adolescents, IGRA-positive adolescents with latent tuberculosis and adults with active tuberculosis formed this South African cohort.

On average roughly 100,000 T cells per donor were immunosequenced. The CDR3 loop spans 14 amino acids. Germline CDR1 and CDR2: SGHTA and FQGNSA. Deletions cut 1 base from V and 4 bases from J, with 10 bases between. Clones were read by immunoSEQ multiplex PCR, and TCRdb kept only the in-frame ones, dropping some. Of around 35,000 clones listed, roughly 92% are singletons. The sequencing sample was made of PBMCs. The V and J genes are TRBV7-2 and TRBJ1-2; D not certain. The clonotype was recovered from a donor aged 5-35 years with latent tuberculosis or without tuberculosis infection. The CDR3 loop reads CASSLDTLGYGYTF. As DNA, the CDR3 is TGTGCCAGCAGCTTAGACACCCTAGGCTATGGCTACACCTTC.